A single sample is the source of the 8 T cell receptor delta chains below, sequenced in a study of gammadelta T cells in human blood. TCRdb re-called the RT-PCR reads with CATT. The repertoire has a few hundred delta-chain clones, roughly 5.1% of them found once; the top ten carry about 30%. Sequences were obtained from Vgamma9Vdelta2 gamma-delta T cells from infant blood. The receptors shown here come from a human donor.

This clone was seen a few times. The gene calls are TRDV2 and TRDJ3, with TRDD3 as a possible D gene (6 bases). The J gene is not listed in TCRdb, so it was assigned here from a DNA match to germline. CDR3 size: 18 residues. V was trimmed by 0 bases and J by 0 bases, leaving 11 bases between them. Germline values: CDR1 GEAIGNYY, CDR2 EKD. CDR3 nucleotides: TGTGCCTGTGACACCGTTGGGGGGAGCTCCTGGGACACCCGACAGATGTTTTTC. Translation: CACDTVGGSSWDTRQMFF.

This clone is deemed large (0.1 to 1%). This sequence joins TRDV2 and TRDJ1; TRDD3 matches 7 bases. J gave up 4 bases and V 0 bases, and 1 base lay outside the gene matches. The CDR3 is 13 amino acids. The germline V gene has CDR1 GEAIGNYY and CDR2 EKD. CDR3 coding DNA: TGTGCCTGTGACACCTGGGGATACGATAAACTCATCTTT. Encoded protein: CACDTWGYDKLIF.

This clone is large. The J gene is TRDJ3, the V gene TRDV2; 8 nucleotides line up with TRDD3. With V trimmed by 0 bases and J by 0 bases, 6 bases remained unmatched. The CDR3 is made up of 19 amino acids. Germline V gene sequence: CDR1 GEAIGNYY, CDR2 EKD. Here the CDR3 reads CACDTVLGASSWDTRQMFF. The CDR3 DNA follows: TGTGCCTGTGACACCGTACTGGGGGCCAGCTCCTGGGACACCCGACAGATGTTTTTC.

Worth noting for this clone: A far larger clone differs by one base, so this is likely a read error. V usage is TRDV2 and J usage is TRDJ3; the D gene is possibly TRDD3 (6 bases). TCRdb supplies no J gene; here it was assigned by aligning the nucleotide sequence to germline. Germline CDR1 reads GEAIGNYY; CDR2 reads EKD. This CDR3 has 19 residues. CDR3: CACDTVRGDPSWDTRQMFF. Here the CDR3 DNA reads TGTGCCTGCGACACCGTTCGGGGGGACCCCTCCTGGGACACCCGACAGATGTTTTTC.

The J gene is TRDJ3, the V gene TRDV2, with 7 nucleotides matching TRDD3. Germline matching of the DNA provided the J gene here, since TCRdb leaves it blank. Germline V gene lookup returns CDR1 GEAIGNYY and CDR2 EKD. This CDR3 spans 16 amino acids. The V segment lost 0 bases and the J segment 2 bases; nucleotides outside the gene matches: 0. The CDR3 DNA reads TGTGCCTGTGACACCTGGGGGACCTGGGACACCCGACAGATGTTTTTC. Protein product: CACDTWGTWDTRQMFF.

To note about this clone: A much larger clone is a single base away; this may be a read error. The V call is TRDV2, the J call TRDJ3, with 11 bases identical to TRDD3. The J gene, left out of TCRdb, was set here by checking the DNA against germline. The CDR3 spans 18 residues. CDR1 and CDR2 (germline): GEAIGNYY, EKD. CDR3 residues: CAGDTLLGDTWDTRQMFF. DNA for the CDR3: TGTGCCGGTGACACATTACTGGGGGATACCTGGGACACCCGACAGATGTTTTTC.

This clone is judged large. The V call is TRDV2, the J call TRDJ3; 10 bases are shared with TRDD3. The length of the CDR3 is 18 residues. CDR1 and CDR2 (germline): GEAIGNYY, EKD. V trimming: 1 base; J trimming: 1 base; junction bases outside the gene matches: 3. CDR3 in amino acids: CACDTGGYRSWDTRQMFF. The CDR3 bases are TGTGCCTGTGACACTGGGGGATACCGGTCCTGGGACACCCGACAGATGTTTTTC.

This clone ranks as hyperexpanded (1% or more). Other nucleotide sequences from this sample produce the same CDR3. V gene TRDV2 combines with J gene TRDJ2; perhaps TRDD3 as D (6 bases). Germline values: CDR1 GEAIGNYY, CDR2 EKD. The germline V and J ends were trimmed by 1 base and 0 bases, with 11 bases remaining between them. The CDR3 length is 16 residues. The CDR3 is CACDTVGDALTAQLFF. The DNA for the CDR3 is TGTGCCTGTGACACGGTCGGGGATGCTTTGACAGCACAACTCTTCTTT.